This T cell receptor beta chain was sequenced in a study of CD8 T cell repertoires and HIV-1 epitope variants (dated by TCRdb to 2019 to 2021). About the study as a whole: In separate culture wells, T cells were stimulated with each of twenty-five peptides that represented autologous and known Gag and Nef epitope variants. Among the control conditions were a peptide pool of CMV, EBV and flu, the Ebola AY9 epitope serving as a negative control, and a well with no peptide. Three Gag epitope families and Nef HW9 and YT9 were included among the tested epitopes. T cells were enriched using the EasySep Human T Cell Enrichment Kit and then co-cultured with an equal number of autologous T cell-negative cells acting as antigen-presenting cells. Cultures were maintained for around 11 days in IMDM with gentamicin, and half-media changes adding IL-2, IL-7 and IL-15 were performed on days 3 and 7. An aliquot of 1M T cells was saved as an uncultured baseline condition, separate from the approximately 75 T cell cultures. A total of 75 to 100 T cell cultures were run, with each culture condition done in triplicate except for one peptide, which was done in duplicate.

Relative to germline, V is 1 base shorter and J is 6 bases shorter, with 16 bases between their ends. Its CDR3 holds 16 amino acids, cysteine through phenylalanine. Kept here is only the CDR3 DNA, which spans 48 bases and is read in frame from base 1. The germline V gene yields SGHVS for CDR1 and FQNEAQ for CDR2. General conclusions and limits of the study: Roughly 10 antigen-specific TCR beta clonotypes were identified, and six of them appeared cross-reactive for autologous or known escape epitope variants. Only TCR beta chains were identified by the assay, and proliferation to antigen, not T cell function or cytokine profile, was indicated. The Nef KF9 family was recognized by five clonotypes and the HW9 family by one, and no responses to the TAALDMSHF plasma variant were observed.

Sequencing of TCR beta CDR3 regions was performed at survey depth on the immunoSEQ platform. The QIAamp DNA micro kit was used to extract genomic DNA from every cultured and uncultured CD8+ T cell population. Concerning the study's data processing: Samples with fewer than 5,000 productive reads were excluded, which removed about 6% of the roughly 75 HIV peptide-stimulated cultures. A MANAFEST web app trimmed sequences to CDR3 and removed nonproductive sequences, CDR3s under 5 amino acids, and those not starting C or ending F/W. For a clonotype to count as antigen-specific, the clonotype had to expand relative to the no-peptide control in at least 2 of 3 replicates at FDR 0.01, and only within one epitope family. A frequency at least fivefold higher than in wells stimulated with peptides from other epitope families was additionally required for specific clonotypes. In TCRdb, the immuneACCESS table is reduced to in-frame sequences with V and J assigned. These tables do not hold every clone; where another copy was compared, an unresolved V gene accounts for under half, and the others remain unexplained. Clonal size and the V and J genes are those of that table, whereas D and trimming came from the DNA. The sample has about 4,800 clones on record, approximately 71% of them singletons. The ten top clones hold 42% of the sample.

The EasySep Human CD8+ T Cell Enrichment Kit was used on day 10 to isolate CD8+ T cells from every culture. Comments on this clone: Its antigen specificity is not known. Base-call qualities are not available, and no considerably larger clone is one nucleotide away.

The sequence was obtained from a male donor with HIV. The receptor chain draws on TRBV7-8 and TRBJ2-1; the D gene lacks a confident call. The sequenced sample was cultured CD8+ T cells derived from PBMCs. The nucleotide sequence reads as follows: TGTGCCAGCAGCTTAGAGGCGGTAGAATATAGCAATGAGCAGTTCTTC. This sequence encodes CASSLEAVEYSNEQFF. When the CDR3 is completed using the reference TRBV7-8 and TRBJ2-1 genes on either side, the full variable domain is GAGVSQSPRYKVAKRGQDVALRCDPISGHVSLFWYQQALGQGPEFLTYFQNEAQLDKSGLPSDRFFAERPEGSVSTLKIQRTQQEDSAVYLCASSLEAVEYSNEQFFGPGTRLTVL.